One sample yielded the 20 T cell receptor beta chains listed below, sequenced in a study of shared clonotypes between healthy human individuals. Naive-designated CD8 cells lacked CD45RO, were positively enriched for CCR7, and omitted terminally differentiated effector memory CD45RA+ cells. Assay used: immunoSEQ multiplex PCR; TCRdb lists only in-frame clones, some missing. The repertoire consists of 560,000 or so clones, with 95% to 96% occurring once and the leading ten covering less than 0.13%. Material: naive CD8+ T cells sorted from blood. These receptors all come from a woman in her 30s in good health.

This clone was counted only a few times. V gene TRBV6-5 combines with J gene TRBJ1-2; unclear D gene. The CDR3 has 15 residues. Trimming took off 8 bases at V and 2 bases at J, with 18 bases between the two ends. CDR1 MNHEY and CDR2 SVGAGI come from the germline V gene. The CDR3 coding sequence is TGTGCCAGCGCCCAATCGAGCGTATTAAACTATGGCTACACCTTC. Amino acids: CASAQSSVLNYGYTF.

DNA for the CDR3: TGTGCCAGCAGTACAGGGTTCGGCAATCAGCCCCAGCATTTT. Its translation: CASSTGFGNQPQHF. The rearrangement links TRBV6-5 to TRBJ1-5; TRBD1 might be the D (6 bases). The germline V gene encodes CDR1 MNHEY and CDR2 SVGAGI. The CDR3 runs to 14 residues. The V end was cut by 5 bases, the J end by 2 bases, with 10 bases between.

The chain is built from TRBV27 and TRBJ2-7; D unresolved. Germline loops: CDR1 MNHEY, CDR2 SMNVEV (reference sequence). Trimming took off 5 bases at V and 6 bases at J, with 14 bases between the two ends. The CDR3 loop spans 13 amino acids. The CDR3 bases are TGTGCCAGCAGTCCTCCGAGTAAGGGCGAGCAGTACTTC. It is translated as CASSPPSKGEQYF.

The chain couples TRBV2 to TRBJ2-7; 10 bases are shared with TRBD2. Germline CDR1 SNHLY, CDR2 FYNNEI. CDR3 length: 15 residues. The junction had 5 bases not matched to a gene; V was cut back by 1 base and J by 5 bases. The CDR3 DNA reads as TGTGCCAGCAGTGAAGGGGCTAGCGGGAGTCACGAGCAGTACTTC. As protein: CASSEGASGSHEQYF.

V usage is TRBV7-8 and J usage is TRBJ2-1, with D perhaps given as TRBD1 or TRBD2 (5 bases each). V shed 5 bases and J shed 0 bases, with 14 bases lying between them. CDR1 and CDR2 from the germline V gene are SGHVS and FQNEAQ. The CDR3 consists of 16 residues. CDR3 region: CASSPGTRSSYNEQFF. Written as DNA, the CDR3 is TGTGCCAGCAGCCCGGGGACGAGGAGCTCCTACAATGAGCAGTTCTTC. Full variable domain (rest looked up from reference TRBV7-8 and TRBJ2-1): GAGVSQSPRYKVAKRGQDVALRCDPISGHVSLFWYQQALGQGPEFLTYFQNEAQLDKSGLPSDRFFAERPEGSVSTLKIQRTQQEDSAVYLCASSPGTRSSYNEQFFGPGTRLTVL.

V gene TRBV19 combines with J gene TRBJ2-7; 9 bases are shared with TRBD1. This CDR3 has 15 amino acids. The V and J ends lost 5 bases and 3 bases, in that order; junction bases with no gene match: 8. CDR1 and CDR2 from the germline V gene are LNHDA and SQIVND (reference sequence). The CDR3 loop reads CASSSGQGGNYEQYF. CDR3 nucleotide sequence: TGTGCCAGTAGTTCGGGACAGGGAGGAAACTACGAGCAGTACTTC.

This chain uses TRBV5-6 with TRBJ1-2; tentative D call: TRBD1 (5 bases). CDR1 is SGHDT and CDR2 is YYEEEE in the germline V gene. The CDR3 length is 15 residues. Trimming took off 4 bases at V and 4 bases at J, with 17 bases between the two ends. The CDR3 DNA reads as TGTGCCAGCAGCCCGTGGGGGGGTTCCTTCTATGGCTACACCTTC. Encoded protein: CASSPWGGSFYGYTF.

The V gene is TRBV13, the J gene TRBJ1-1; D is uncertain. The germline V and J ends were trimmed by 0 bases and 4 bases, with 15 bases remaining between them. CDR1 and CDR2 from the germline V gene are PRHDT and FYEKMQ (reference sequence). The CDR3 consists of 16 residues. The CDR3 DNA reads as TGTGCCAGCAGCTTAGGCCTCCGGGCTTCGGGCACTGAAGCTTTCTTT. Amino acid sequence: CASSLGLRASGTEAFF.

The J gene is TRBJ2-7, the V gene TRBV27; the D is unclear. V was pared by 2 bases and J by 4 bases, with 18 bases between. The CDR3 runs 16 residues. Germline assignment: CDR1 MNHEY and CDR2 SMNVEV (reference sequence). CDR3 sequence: CASSLQRVLPKYEQYF. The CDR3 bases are TGTGCCAGCAGTTTACAACGGGTCTTACCCAAATACGAGCAGTACTTC.

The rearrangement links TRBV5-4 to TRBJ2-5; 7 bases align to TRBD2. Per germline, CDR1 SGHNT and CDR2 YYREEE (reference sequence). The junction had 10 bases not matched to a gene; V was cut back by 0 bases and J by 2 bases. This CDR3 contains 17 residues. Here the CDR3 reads CASSLVWGGAGQETQYF. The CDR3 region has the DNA TGTGCCAGCAGCTTGGTCTGGGGAGGAGCGGGGCAAGAGACCCAGTACTTC.

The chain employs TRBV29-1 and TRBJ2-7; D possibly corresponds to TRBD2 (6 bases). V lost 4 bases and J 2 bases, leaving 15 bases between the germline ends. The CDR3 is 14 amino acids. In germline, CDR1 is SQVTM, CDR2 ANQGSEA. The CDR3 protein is CSVGSRGLPYEQYF. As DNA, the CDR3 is TGCAGCGTTGGCTCGAGGGGACTTCCCTACGAGCAGTACTTC.

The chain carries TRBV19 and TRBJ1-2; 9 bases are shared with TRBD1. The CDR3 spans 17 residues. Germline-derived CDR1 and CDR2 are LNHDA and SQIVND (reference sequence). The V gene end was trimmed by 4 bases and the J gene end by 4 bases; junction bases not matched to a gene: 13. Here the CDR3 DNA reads TGTGCCAGTAGTACCGTCCCGGGACAGGGAGGCGGCTATGGCTACACCTTC. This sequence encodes CASSTVPGQGGGYGYTF.

This CDR3 is CASRLVVRGGETQYF. The CDR3 nucleotides are TGTGCAAGTCGCTTAGTGGTGCGCGGTGGGGAGACCCAGTACTTC. This chain connects TRBV12-2 to TRBJ2-5; the table's D call, TRBD2, has no DNA check behind it. TRBV12-2 has pseudogene status. This CDR3 has 15 residues.

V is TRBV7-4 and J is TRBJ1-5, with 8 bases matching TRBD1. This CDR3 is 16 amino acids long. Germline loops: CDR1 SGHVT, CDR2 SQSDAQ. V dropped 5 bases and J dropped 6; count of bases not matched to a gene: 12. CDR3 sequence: CASSHPITGGSQPQHF. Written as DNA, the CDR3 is TGTGCCAGCAGCCATCCGATCACAGGGGGAAGTCAGCCCCAGCATTTT.

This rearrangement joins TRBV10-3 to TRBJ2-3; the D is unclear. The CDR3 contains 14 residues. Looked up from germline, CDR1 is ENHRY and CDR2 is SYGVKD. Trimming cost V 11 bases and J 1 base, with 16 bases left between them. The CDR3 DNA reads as TGTGCCCGAAAGAACAGCACGCGCACAGATACGCAGTATTTT. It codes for CARKNSTRTDTQYF.

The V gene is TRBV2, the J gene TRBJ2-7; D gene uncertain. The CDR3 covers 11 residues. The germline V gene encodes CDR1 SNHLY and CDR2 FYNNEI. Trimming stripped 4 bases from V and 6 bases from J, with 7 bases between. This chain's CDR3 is CASSAPGEQYF. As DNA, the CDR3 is TGTGCCAGCAGTGCTCCCGGCGAGCAGTACTTC.

The CDR3 reads CASSLLSGTGDYGYTF. As DNA, the CDR3 is TGTGCCAGCAGCTTATTATCAGGGACAGGGGACTATGGCTACACCTTC. The chain uses TRBV11-2 and TRBJ1-2, with TRBD1 identical over 10 bases. Germline V gene lookup returns CDR1 SGHAT and CDR2 FQNNGV. V lost 2 bases and J lost 3; bases outside the gene matches: 6. The CDR3 extends over 16 amino acids.

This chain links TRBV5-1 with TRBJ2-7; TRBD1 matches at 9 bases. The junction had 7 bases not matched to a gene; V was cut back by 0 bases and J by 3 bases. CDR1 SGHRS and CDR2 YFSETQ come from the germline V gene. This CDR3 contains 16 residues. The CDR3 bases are TGCGCCAGCAGCTTGGGTTACAGGGGGCGTCTCTACGAGCAGTACTTC. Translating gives CASSLGYRGRLYEQYF. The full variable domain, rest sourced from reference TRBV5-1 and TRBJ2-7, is KAGVTQTPRYLIKTRGQQVTLSCSPISGHRSVSWYQQTPGQGLQFLFEYFSETQRNKGNFPGRFSGRQFSNSRSEMNVSTLELGDSALYLCASSLGYRGRLYEQYFGPGTRLTVT.

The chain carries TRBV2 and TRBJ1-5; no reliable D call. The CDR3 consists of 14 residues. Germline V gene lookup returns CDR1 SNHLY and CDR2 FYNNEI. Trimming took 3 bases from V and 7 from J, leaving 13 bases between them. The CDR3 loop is CASSETATTQPQHF. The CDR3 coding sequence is TGTGCCAGCAGTGAGACGGCGACAACCCAGCCCCAGCATTTT.

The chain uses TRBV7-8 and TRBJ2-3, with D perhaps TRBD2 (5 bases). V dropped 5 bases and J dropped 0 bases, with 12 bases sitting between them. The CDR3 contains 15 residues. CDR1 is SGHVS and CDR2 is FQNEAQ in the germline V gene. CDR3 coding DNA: TGTGCCAGCAGCCAGTCCGGGATGAGCACAGATACGCAGTATTTT. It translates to CASSQSGMSTDTQYF.